The source of this T cell receptor (beta chain) is a study of shared clonotypes between healthy human individuals. General study results and limits: Naive subsets typically showed greater estimated richness than memory subsets. All-four-donor shared clonotypes had higher generation probabilities than non-shared clonotypes did. Clonotypes that were shared across a handful of donors made up 4% to 6% of naive CD4 clonotypes.

It was CD45RO-negative cells, positively selected for CCR7, that made up naive CD8 cells, with terminally differentiated effector memory CD45RA+ cells excluded. Study donors comprised healthy, HIV-negative adults devoid of recent acute infection or vaccination. V was cut by 4 bases and J by 5 bases, with 24 bases left in between. Germline CDR1 is SGHNT and CDR2 is YYREEE (reference sequence). The CDR3 totals 18 residues. Clones were sequenced by immunoSEQ multiplex PCR, and TCRdb holds only the in-frame ones, with some missing. The sample lists 2 million to 2.5 million clones; over 85% were seen once. On this clone itself: Its matching antigen is unknown.

This TCR was sampled from a man younger than 35 in good health. The V gene is TRBV5-4, the J gene TRBJ2-2; TRBD1 might be the D (5 bases). Sequenced: naive CD8+ T cells sorted from blood. CDR3 DNA: TGTGCCAGCAGCCCCGAACCGGACATTTTAGAGTTTACCGGGGAGCTGTTTTTT. Its protein is CASSPEPDILEFTGELFF.